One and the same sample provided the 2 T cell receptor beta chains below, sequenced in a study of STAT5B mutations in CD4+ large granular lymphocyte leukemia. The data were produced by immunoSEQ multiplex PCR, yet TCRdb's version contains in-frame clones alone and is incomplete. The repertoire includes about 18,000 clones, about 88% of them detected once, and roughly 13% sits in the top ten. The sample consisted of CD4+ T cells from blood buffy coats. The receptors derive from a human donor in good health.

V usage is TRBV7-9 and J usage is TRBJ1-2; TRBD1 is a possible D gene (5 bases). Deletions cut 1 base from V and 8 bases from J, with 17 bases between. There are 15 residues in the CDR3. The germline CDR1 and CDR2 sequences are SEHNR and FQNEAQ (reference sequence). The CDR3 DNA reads TGTGCCAGCAGCTTAGGGGTCGCAGACAGCTTGGGCTACACCTTC. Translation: CASSLGVADSLGYTF. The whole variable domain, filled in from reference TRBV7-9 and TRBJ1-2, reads DTGVSQNPRHKITKRGQNVTFRCDPISEHNRLYWYRQTLGQGPEFLTYFQNEAQLEKSRLLSDRFSAERPKGSFSTLEIQRTEQGDSAMYLCASSLGVADSLGYTFGSGTRLTVV.

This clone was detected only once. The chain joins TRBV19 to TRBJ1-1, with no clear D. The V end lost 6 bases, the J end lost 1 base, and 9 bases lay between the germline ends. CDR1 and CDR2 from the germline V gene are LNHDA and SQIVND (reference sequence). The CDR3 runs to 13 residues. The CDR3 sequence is CASRVRTNTEAFF. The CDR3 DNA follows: TGTGCCAGTAGGGTGCGTACGAACACTGAAGCTTTCTTT.